These 22 T cell receptor beta chains originate from one sample sequenced in a study of human T cells and chemical hapten exposure. Each CDR3 protein gets one entry after TCRdb re-called the RACE reads with MiXCR. The sample yields some 300,000 distinct CDR3 sequences, 5.5% seen once. Time point of the sample: pre-sensitization, week 0. The treatment was: therapeutic diphenylcyclopropenone sensitization with weekly scalp DPC. Sequences were derived from whole blood, sampled in connection with sensitization to the hapten diphenylcyclopropenone (DPC). These receptors originate from a woman aged 18-30 years with alopecia areata. Some clones in this sample may be carry-over from other donors' samples.

The chain links TRBV6-2 or TRBV6-3 to TRBJ2-1, with D maybe TRBD2 (5 bases). CDR3 length equals 13 residues. Germline loops: CDR1 MNHEY, CDR2 SVGEGT. V gave up 5 bases and J gave up 3 bases, with 8 bases separating them. DNA of the CDR3: TGTGCCAGCAGTCCCGGGGACTACAATGAGCAGTTCTTC. This gives the protein CASSPGDYNEQFF.

The chain couples TRBV2 to TRBJ1-2, with unresolved D. Germline V lookup: CDR1 SNHLY, CDR2 FYNNEI. The CDR3 loop spans 13 amino acids. Trimming pared 1 base from V and 2 bases from J, leaving 5 bases between. Written as DNA, the CDR3 is TGTGCCAGCAGTGAAGGGTACAACTATGGCTACACCTTC. It specifies CASSEGYNYGYTF.

This clonotype was detected only a few times. This chain joins TRBV20-1 and TRBJ2-7; D is unclear. V gave up 1 base and J gave up 0 bases, with 13 bases separating them. The CDR3 is 15 residues long. The germline V gene has CDR1 DFQATT and CDR2 SNEGSKA (reference sequence). In nucleotides, the CDR3 is TGCAGTGCTAGAGCCCCAGCAGCCAGCTCCTACGAGCAGTACTTC. Protein sequence: CSARAPAASSYEQYF.

This clonotype was seen only a few times. The rearrangement uses TRBV4-1 and TRBJ1-4; weak D call: TRBD1 (6 bases). CDR1 is MGHRA and CDR2 is YSYEKL in the germline V gene. The CDR3 runs 14 residues. Trimming stripped 5 bases from V and 4 bases from J, with 11 bases between. The CDR3 DNA is TGCGCCAGCAGCTTTCAGGGGAATAATGAAAAACTGTTTTTT. Protein product: CASSFQGNNEKLFF.

The sample holds a few counts of this clonotype. The rearrangement links TRBV12-3 or TRBV12-4 to TRBJ1-4; D is perhaps TRBD1 (6 bases). V gave up 4 bases and J gave up 6 bases, with 9 bases separating them. The CDR3 runs to 13 residues. The DNA for the CDR3 is TGTGCCAGCAGTTCAACAGGGTATGAAAAACTGTTTTTT. Translated, it gives CASSSTGYEKLFF.

Many counts were recorded for this clonotype. This chain joins TRBV5-1 and TRBJ2-3, with TRBD1 matching over 7 bases. This CDR3 contains 15 residues. Per germline, CDR1 SGHRS and CDR2 YFSETQ. The trim removed 4 bases at V and 2 bases at J, leaving 7 bases unmatched. The CDR3 sequence: CASSIGQAPTDTQYF. Here the CDR3 DNA reads TGCGCCAGCAGCATAGGACAGGCCCCCACAGATACGCAGTATTTT.

The chain employs TRBV6-5 and TRBJ1-6, with D possibly being TRBD1 (6 bases). V gave up 8 bases and J gave up 0 bases, with 14 bases separating them. Germline CDR1 reads MNHEY; CDR2 reads SVGAGI. This CDR3 has 16 residues. In nucleotides, the CDR3 is TGTGCCAGCTCTTCAGGGGAAAGCTCCTATAATTCACCCCTCCACTTT. It codes for CASSSGESSYNSPLHF.

This clonotype appeared many times. The chain couples TRBV12-3 or TRBV12-4 to TRBJ2-6; D gene uncertain. The CDR3 runs 15 residues. V lost 6 bases and J lost 2, with 11 bases in between. CDR3 in amino acids: CASSSQRAGANVLTF. CDR3 bases: TGTGCCAGCAGCTCACAGAGAGCTGGGGCCAACGTCCTGACTTTC.

This clonotype was detected only once. The rearrangement joins TRBV2 to TRBJ1-6, with D maybe TRBD1 (5 bases). Trimming cost V 0 bases and J 5 bases, with 11 bases left between them. Germline V gene data show CDR1 as SNHLY and CDR2 as FYNNEI. CDR3 size: 16 residues. CDR3 DNA sequence: TGTGCCAGCAGTGAAGCACGGACAACGCATAATTCACCCCTCCACTTT. Its translation: CASSEARTTHNSPLHF.

The genes are TRBV20-1 and TRBJ2-7, with D maybe TRBD2 (6 bases). V lost 0 bases, J lost 2 bases, and 14 bases lay in between. Germline V gene sequence: CDR1 DFQATT, CDR2 SNEGSKA (reference sequence). The CDR3 sequence is 15 residues long. The CDR3 loop is CSARDQEGPTYEQYF. The CDR3 region has the DNA TGCAGTGCTAGAGATCAGGAGGGGCCTACCTACGAGCAGTACTTC.

This clonotype has ten or more counts. The chain uses TRBV10-3 and TRBJ2-7; D gene ambiguous. The CDR3 loop spans 14 amino acids. With 4 bases removed from V and 1 base from J, the gap between germline ends came to 11 bases. Germline V gives CDR1 ENHRY, CDR2 SYGVKD. The CDR3 is CAISVKGSSYEQYF. The CDR3 nucleotides are TGTGCCATCAGTGTTAAGGGTTCTTCCTACGAGCAGTACTTC.

The sample holds a few counts of this clonotype. The rearrangement links TRBV9 to TRBJ2-1; 7 bases match TRBD1. Per the germline V gene, CDR1 is SGDLS and CDR2 is YYNGEE. The CDR3 consists of 15 residues. Germline trimming cut 0 bases from V and 5 bases from J; bases unmatched to any gene: 5. As DNA, the CDR3 is TGTGCCAGCAGCGTAGATTTAGGGGGCAACAATGAGCAGTTCTTC. This codes for CASSVDLGGNNEQFF.

This clonotype was seen only a few times. This chain links TRBV5-1 with TRBJ2-3; 7 nucleotides match TRBD1. This CDR3 spans 15 amino acids. Germline lookup yields CDR1 SGHRS and CDR2 YFSETQ. Trimming cost V 5 bases and J 4 bases; bases outside gene matches: 10. The CDR3 coding sequence is TGCGCCAGCAGGAGAACAGGGGCCTCCGCAGATACGCAGTATTTT. This codes for CASRRTGASADTQYF.

This clonotype was seen only a few times. The rearrangement uses TRBV6-1 and TRBJ1-1; 12 positions match TRBD1. CDR3 length equals 16 residues. Germline lookup yields CDR1 MNHNS and CDR2 SASEGT. V was clipped by 6 bases and J by 4 bases; unmatched bases: 9. CDR3 amino acids: CASRPGQGARGTEAFF. Here the CDR3 DNA reads TGTGCCAGCAGGCCGGGACAGGGGGCAAGGGGCACTGAAGCTTTCTTT.

This clonotype has at least ten counts. The J gene is TRBJ1-2, the V gene TRBV25-1; a weak D match, TRBD1 (5 bases). The CDR3 runs 12 residues. The germline V gene encodes CDR1 MGHDK and CDR2 SYGVNS. The V end lost 6 bases, the J end lost 6 bases, and 11 bases lay between the germline ends. CDR3 sequence: CASRGTEDGYTF. The CDR3 coding sequence is TGTGCCAGCAGAGGGACTGAGGATGGCTACACCTTC.

This clonotype was detected a few times. The chain joins TRBV4-3 to TRBJ2-2, with D hard to call. Deletions cut 1 base from V and 7 bases from J, with 13 bases between. The CDR3 loop spans 15 amino acids. Germline lookup yields CDR1 LGHNA and CDR2 YSLEER. CDR3 sequence: CASSQVNRFDGELFF. The CDR3 coding sequence is TGCGCCAGCAGCCAAGTAAATAGGTTCGACGGGGAGCTGTTTTTT.

This clonotype was counted at least ten times. This chain links TRBV28 with TRBJ2-1; D not resolved. V shed 5 bases and J shed 8 bases, with 16 bases lying between them. From germline, CDR1 is MDHEN and CDR2 SYDVKM. The CDR3 spans 14 residues. The CDR3 coding sequence is TGTGCCAGCAGTCCACCTAACCCCCAGTATGAGCAGTTCTTC. Its protein product is CASSPPNPQYEQFF.

This clonotype was picked up a small number of times. This chain joins TRBV20-1 and TRBJ2-2; 9 bases are a match to TRBD2. V lost 0 bases, J lost 2 bases, and 4 bases stayed unmatched. CDR3 length: 16 residues. CDR1 is DFQATT, CDR2 SNEGSKA, per germline (reference sequence). CDR3 sequence reads: CSARDLLAGNTGELFF. CDR3 coding DNA: TGCAGTGCTAGAGATCTTCTAGCGGGAAACACCGGGGAGCTGTTTTTT.

This clonotype was found many times. The gene calls are TRBV5-5 and TRBJ1-4; D unclear. This CDR3 is built from 16 residues. V was clipped by 2 bases and J by 3 bases, with 14 bases between them. Germline CDR1 and CDR2: SGHKS and YYEKEE (reference sequence). CDR3 coding DNA: TGTGCCAGCAGCTTTTGGTCGGGAGGCGCTAATGAAAAACTGTTTTTT. This codes for CASSFWSGGANEKLFF.

This clonotype was seen a handful of times. The CDR3 nucleotides read TGTGCCAGCAGTCCCCAGCCCACCGGGACAGGTTACGTCTCTGGGGCCAACGTCCTGACTTTC. It is translated as CASSPQPTGTGYVSGANVLTF. The rearrangement links TRBV6-2 or TRBV6-3 to TRBJ2-6; 8 bases match TRBD1. The CDR3 loop spans 21 amino acids. Germline loops: CDR1 MNHEY, CDR2 SVGEGT. V shed 5 bases, J shed 0 bases, and the junction held 18 bases outside the gene matches.

This clonotype has a handful of counts. The CDR3 DNA sequence: TGCAGTGCCACCACGCCAGGGGTCAAGGCACCCCTCCACTTT. As protein: CSATTPGVKAPLHF. V and J are TRBV20-1 and TRBJ1-6; D possibly corresponds to TRBD1 (6 bases). Germline V gene data show CDR1 as DFQATT and CDR2 as SNEGSKA (reference sequence). V dropped 6 bases and J dropped 11 bases, with 20 bases sitting between them. This CDR3 has 14 residues.

The chain couples TRBV29-1 to TRBJ1-2, with TRBD1 matching 7 bases. J gave up 3 bases and V 6 bases, and 19 bases lay outside the gene matches. CDR3 size: 17 residues. Germline CDR1 is SQVTM and CDR2 is ANQGSEA. The CDR3 coding sequence is TGCAGCGTCCGTCACGAAAACCGGGAGGGGGCGTACTATGGCTACACCTTC. Its protein product is CSVRHENREGAYYGYTF.